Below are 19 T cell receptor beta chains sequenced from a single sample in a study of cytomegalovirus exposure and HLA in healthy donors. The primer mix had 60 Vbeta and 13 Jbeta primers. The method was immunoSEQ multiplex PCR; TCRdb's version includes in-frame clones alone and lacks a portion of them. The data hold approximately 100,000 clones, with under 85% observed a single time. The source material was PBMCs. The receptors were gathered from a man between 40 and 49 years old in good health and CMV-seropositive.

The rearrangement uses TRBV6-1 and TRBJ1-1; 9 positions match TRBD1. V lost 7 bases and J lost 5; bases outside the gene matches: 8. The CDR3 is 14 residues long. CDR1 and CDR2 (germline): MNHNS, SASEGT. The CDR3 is CASIITGGQTEAFF. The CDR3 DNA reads TGTGCCAGCATAATCACAGGGGGCCAGACTGAAGCTTTCTTT.

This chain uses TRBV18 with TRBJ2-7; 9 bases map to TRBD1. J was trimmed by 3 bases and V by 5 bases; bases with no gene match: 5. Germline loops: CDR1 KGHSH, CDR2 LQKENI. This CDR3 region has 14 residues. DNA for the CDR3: TGTGCCAGCTCAGCGAGACAGGGGGTCTACGAGCAGTACTTC. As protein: CASSARQGVYEQYF.

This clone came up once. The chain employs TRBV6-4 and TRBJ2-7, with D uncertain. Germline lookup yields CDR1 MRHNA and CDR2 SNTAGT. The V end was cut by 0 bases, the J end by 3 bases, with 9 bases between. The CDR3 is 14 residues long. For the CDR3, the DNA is TGTGCCAGCAGTGACTCTTCCAGGTTCTACGAGCAGTACTTC. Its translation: CASSDSSRFYEQYF.

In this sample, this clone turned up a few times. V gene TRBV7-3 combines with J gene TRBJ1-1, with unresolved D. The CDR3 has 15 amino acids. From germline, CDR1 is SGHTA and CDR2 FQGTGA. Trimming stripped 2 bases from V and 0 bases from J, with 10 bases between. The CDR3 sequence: CASSLRPDMNTEAFF. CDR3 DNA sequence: TGTGCCAGCAGCTTACGCCCAGATATGAACACTGAAGCTTTCTTT.

In DNA, the CDR3 is TGTGCCACCAGCAGAGATTTTGGCAGTACCTACGAGCAGTACTTC. Translating it yields CATSRDFGSTYEQYF. V is TRBV15 and J is TRBJ2-7; D remains ambiguous. Deletions cut 0 bases from V and 2 bases from J, with 11 bases between. Germline V CDR1 and CDR2: LNHNV, YYDKDF (reference sequence). CDR3 length: 15 amino acids. Variable domain in full (rest from reference TRBV15 and TRBJ2-7): DAMVIQNPRYQVTQFGKPVTLSCSQTLNHNVMYWYQQKSSQAPKLLFHYYDKDFNNEADTPDNFQSRRPNTSFCFLDIRSPGLGDTAMYLCATSRDFGSTYEQYFGPGTRLTVT.

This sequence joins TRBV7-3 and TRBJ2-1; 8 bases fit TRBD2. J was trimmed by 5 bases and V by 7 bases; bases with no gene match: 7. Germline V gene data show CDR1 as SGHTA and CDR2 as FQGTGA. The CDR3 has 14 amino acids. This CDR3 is CASTRGAGDNEQFF. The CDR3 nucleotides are TGTGCCAGCACGCGGGGGGCCGGGGACAATGAGCAGTTCTTC.

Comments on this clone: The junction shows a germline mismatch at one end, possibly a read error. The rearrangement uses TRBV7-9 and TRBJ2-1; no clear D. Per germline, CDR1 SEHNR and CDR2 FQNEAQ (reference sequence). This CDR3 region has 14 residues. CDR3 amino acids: CSSSSHRVYNEQFF. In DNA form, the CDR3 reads TGTTCCAGCAGCTCCCATCGAGTCTACAATGAGCAGTTCTTC.

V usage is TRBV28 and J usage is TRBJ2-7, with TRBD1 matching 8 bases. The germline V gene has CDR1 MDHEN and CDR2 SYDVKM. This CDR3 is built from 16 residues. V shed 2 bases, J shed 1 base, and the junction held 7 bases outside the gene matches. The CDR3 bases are TGTGCCAGCAGTTTACTTTTTCGACAGGGGTCCTACGAGCAGTACTTC. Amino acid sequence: CASSLLFRQGSYEQYF.

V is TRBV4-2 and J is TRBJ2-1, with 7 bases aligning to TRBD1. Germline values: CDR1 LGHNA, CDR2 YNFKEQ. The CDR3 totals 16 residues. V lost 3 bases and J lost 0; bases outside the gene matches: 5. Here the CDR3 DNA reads TGTGCCAGCAGCCACGTGGGGGACAGCTCCTACAATGAGCAGTTCTTC. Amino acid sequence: CASSHVGDSSYNEQFF.

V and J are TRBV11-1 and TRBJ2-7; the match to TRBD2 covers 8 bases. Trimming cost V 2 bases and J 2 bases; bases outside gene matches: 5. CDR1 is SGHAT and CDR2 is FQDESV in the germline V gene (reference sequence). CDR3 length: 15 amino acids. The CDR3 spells CASSLSGGLTYEQYF. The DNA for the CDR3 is TGTGCCAGCAGCTTAAGCGGGGGCTTAACCTACGAGCAGTACTTC.

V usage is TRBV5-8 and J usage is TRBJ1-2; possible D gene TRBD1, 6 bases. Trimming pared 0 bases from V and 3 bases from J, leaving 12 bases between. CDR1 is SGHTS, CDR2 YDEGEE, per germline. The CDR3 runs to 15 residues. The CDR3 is CASSLDDRTHYGYTF. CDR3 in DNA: TGTGCCAGCAGCTTGGATGACAGGACCCACTATGGCTACACCTTC.

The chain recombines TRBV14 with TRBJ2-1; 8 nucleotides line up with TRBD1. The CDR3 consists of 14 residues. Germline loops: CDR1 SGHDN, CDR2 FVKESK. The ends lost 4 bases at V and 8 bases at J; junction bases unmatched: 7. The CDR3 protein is CASSRDRGGYEQFF. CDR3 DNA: TGTGCCAGCAGCCGAGACAGGGGTGGCTATGAGCAGTTCTTC.

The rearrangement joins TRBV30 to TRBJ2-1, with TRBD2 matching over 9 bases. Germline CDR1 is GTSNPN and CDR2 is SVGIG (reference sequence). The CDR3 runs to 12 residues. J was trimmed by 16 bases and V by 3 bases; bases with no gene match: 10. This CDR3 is CAWRPRGGRFFF. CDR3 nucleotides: TGTGCCTGGAGGCCGCGGGGGGGCCGTTTTTTCTTC.

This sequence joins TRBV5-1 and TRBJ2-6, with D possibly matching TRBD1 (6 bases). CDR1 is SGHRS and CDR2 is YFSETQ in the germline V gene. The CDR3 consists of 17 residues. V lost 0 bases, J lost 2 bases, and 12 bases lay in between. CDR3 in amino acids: CASSLGRGYTGANVLTF. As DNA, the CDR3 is TGCGCCAGCAGCTTGGGCAGGGGTTACACTGGGGCCAACGTCCTGACTTTC.

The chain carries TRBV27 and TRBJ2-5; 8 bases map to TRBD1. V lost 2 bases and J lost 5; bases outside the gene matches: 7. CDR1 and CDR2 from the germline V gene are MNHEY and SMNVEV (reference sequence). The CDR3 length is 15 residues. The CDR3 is CASSLGTGVRETQYF. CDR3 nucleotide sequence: TGTGCCAGCAGTTTAGGGACAGGCGTCCGGGAGACCCAGTACTTC.

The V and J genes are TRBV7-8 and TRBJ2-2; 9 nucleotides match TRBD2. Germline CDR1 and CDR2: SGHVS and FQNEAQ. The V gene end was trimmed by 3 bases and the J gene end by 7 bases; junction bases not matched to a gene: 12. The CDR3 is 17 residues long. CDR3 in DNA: TGTGCCAGCAGCTTCCTCGGCGGGGCGGGGGGGGTCGGGGAGCTGTTTTTT. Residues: CASSFLGGAGGVGELFF. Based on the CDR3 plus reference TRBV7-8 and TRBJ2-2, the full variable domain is GAGVSQSPRYKVAKRGQDVALRCDPISGHVSLFWYQQALGQGPEFLTYFQNEAQLDKSGLPSDRFFAERPEGSVSTLKIQRTQQEDSAVYLCASSFLGGAGGVGELFFGEGSRLTVL.

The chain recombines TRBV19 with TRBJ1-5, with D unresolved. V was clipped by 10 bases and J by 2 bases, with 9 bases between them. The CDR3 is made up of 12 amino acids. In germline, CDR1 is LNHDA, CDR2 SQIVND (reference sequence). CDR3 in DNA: TGTGCCACCCGAGAGCGCAATCAGCCCCAGCATTTT. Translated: CATRERNQPQHF. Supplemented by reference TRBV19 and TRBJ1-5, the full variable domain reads DGGITQSPKYLFRKEGQNVTLSCEQNLNHDAMYWYRQDPGQGLRLIYYSQIVNDFQKGDIAEGYSVSREKKESFPLTVTSAQKNPTAFYLCATRERNQPQHFGDGTRLSIL.

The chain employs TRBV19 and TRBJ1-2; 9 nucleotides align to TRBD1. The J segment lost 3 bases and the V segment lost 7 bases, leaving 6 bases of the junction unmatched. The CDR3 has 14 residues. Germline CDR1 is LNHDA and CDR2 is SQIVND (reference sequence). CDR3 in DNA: TGTGCCAGTACTAGGACAGGGGAGGACTATGGCTACACCTTC. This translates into CASTRTGEDYGYTF.

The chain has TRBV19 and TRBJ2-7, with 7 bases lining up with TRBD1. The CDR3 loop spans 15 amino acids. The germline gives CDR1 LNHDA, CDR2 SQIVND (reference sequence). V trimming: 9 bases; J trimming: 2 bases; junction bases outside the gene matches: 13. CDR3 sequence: CASQKDRSSAYEQYF. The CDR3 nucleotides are TGTGCCAGCCAAAAGGACAGGTCGTCGGCCTACGAGCAGTACTTC.